The T cell receptor (beta chain) described here comes from a study of beta chain features in type 1 diabetes. The collection from each donor was one heparinised blood draw averaging approximately 110 mL. This clone occurred a few times. The antigen is unknown. Looked up from germline, CDR1 is SGHNT and CDR2 is YYREEE (reference sequence). The J segment lost 4 bases and the V segment lost 4 bases, leaving 6 bases of the junction unmatched. This CDR3 has 16 amino acids. As every portion of the isolated RNA was reverse transcribed, the sequencing read expressed TCRB transcripts. Clones were sequenced by immunoSEQ multiplex PCR, and TCRdb holds only the in-frame ones, with some missing. The sample carries around 240,000 clones, roughly 16% recorded once. Study-wide results and caveats: Across all four CD4+ subsets, people with type 1 diabetes showed modestly shorter TCRB CDR3s. The analysis here could not establish whether HLA type shapes TCRB rearrangement. Using cDNA template may skew counts toward highly expressing activated cells.

The rearrangement joins TRBV5-4 to TRBJ2-5; 14 bases fit TRBD2. The receptor's source is a man younger than 45 with type 1 diabetes. Material: naive CD4+ T cells from blood. The CDR3 sequence is CASSRAGTSGRETQYF. CDR3 coding DNA: TGTGCCAGCAGCCGCGCCGGGACTAGCGGGAGAGAGACCCAGTACTTC. The full variable domain, with the rest looked up from reference TRBV5-4 and TRBJ2-5, is ETGVTQSPTHLIKTRGQQVTLRCSSQSGHNTVSWYQQALGQGPQFIFQYYREEENGRGNFPPRFSGLQFPNYSSELNVNALELDDSALYLCASSRAGTSGRETQYFGPGTRLLVL.